The T cell receptor (beta chain) described here comes from a study of shared clonotypes between healthy human individuals. Study context: CD8 memory received one plate per donor, CD8 naive two, CD4 memory three and CD4 naive three.

A deep-level run was used for the assay. Sequenced by immunoSEQ multiplex PCR; TCRdb stores in-frame clones only, minus some. The sample includes around 560,000 clones, roughly 95% seen only once; the top ten take 0.11%. Study-level findings and limits: Among donors, sharing of clonotypes was expected to be affected by sequencing depth.

Positively selected for CCR7, the CD45RO-negative cells used as naive CD8 cells excluded terminally differentiated effector memory CD45RA+ cells. Recent acute infections and vaccinations were absent in the healthy HIV-negative adult donors. Germline V gene lookup returns CDR1 MNHEY and CDR2 SVGAGI. The CDR3 spans 14 residues. V was cut by 0 bases and J by 8 bases, with 10 bases left in between. Points on this clone: Its antigen is currently unknown.

V and J are TRBV6-5 and TRBJ2-2; D not resolved. Sequencing was done on a sample of naive CD8+ T cells sorted from blood. The TCR sequence derives from a woman aged 30 to 39 in good health. This CDR3 reads CASSYSPVGGELFF. CDR3 nucleotides: TGTGCCAGCAGTTACTCCCCCGTAGGGGGGGAGCTGTTTTTT.